These T cell receptor beta chains were read from a single sample in a study of T cell changes during pregnancy in multiple sclerosis. Assay used: immunoSEQ multiplex PCR; TCRdb lists only in-frame clones, some missing. The sample holds about 50,000 clones, around 90% seen once. The source material was CD4+ T cells from peripheral blood mononuclear cells, sampled after pregnancy. The receptor set was obtained from a female donor in good health, enrolled as a control in a pregnancy study. Each CDR3 is given with its conserved first and last residue. D genes are given only for firm matches. Expanded clones are given a class, and other clones once, few, many or no size at all.

size,V,D,J,DNA,CDR3
once,TRBV5-1,TRBD1,TRBJ1-4,TGCGCCAGCAGCCAACAGGGGTTAGCTAATGAAAAACTGTTTTTT,CASSQQGLANEKLFF
NA,TRBV7-9,NA,TRBJ2-1,TGTGCCAGCAGCTCCCCCCCGGGGCGGGACGACAATGAGCAGTTCTTC,CASSSPPGRDDNEQFF
NA,TRBV11-2,NA,TRBJ1-1,TGTGCCAGCAGCTTAGTTAGGGGAGCGGGAGCTTTCTTT,CASSLVRGAGAFF
once,TRBV6-5,TRBD1,TRBJ1-1,TGTGCCAGCAGTCGACAGGGGTGGAACACTGAAGCTTTCTTT,CASSRQGWNTEAFF
NA,TRBV9,TRBD1,TRBJ2-5,TGTGCCAGCAGCGTCCGGGACAGGCAAGAGACCCAGTACTTC,CASSVRDRQETQYF
NA,TRBV18,TRBD1,TRBJ1-2,TGTGCCAGCTCACTGAGGACAGGAGAGGGCTACACCTTC,CASSLRTGEGYTF
NA,TRBV28,TRBD1,TRBJ2-7,TGTGCCAGCACTGTGGGGACAGGGGGGTACGAGCAGTACTTC,CASTVGTGGYEQYF
NA,TRBV10-1,TRBD1,TRBJ1-2,TGCGCCAGCAGGGGGGACAGGGGCTATGGCTACACCTTC,CASRGDRGYGYTF
once,TRBV9,TRBD1,TRBJ1-3,TGTGCCAGCAGCGACAGGGGTGGAAACACCATATATTTT,CASSDRGGNTIYF
once,TRBV30,NA,TRBJ1-2,TGTGCCTGGGAGGAGGGCCTGGGTCAGGGCTATGGCTACACCTTC,CAWEEGLGQGYGYTF
once,TRBV18,TRBD2,TRBJ2-7,TGTGCCAGCTCACCACGGGCGGGGGGCGAATACGAGCAGTACTTC,CASSPRAGGEYEQYF
NA,TRBV28,NA,TRBJ2-3,TGTGCCAGCAGTTCCTCGGGACTTGGGGGTGTAGATACGCAGTATTTT,CASSSSGLGGVDTQYF
NA,TRBV4-1,TRBD2,TRBJ2-5,TGCGCCAGCAGCCAAAAGCGGGGTAGCGGGATCCAAGAGACCCAGTACTTC,CASSQKRGSGIQETQYF
once,TRBV19,NA,TRBJ2-2,TGTGCCAGTAGTATCACCAGTACGCGGGGCAGGGAGCTGTTTTTT,CASSITSTRGRELFF
NA,TRBV6-4,NA,TRBJ2-7,TGTGCCAGCAGGACAGCGACGGAGGGCTACGAGCAGTACTTC,CASRTATEGYEQYF
NA,TRBV5-1,NA,TRBJ2-1,TGCGCCAGCAGCTTGGGATCGCGCAATGAGCAGTTCTTC,CASSLGSRNEQFF
NA,TRBV6-5,TRBD1,TRBJ1-5,TGTGCCAGCAGTAAGGACAGGAACAATCAGCCCCAGCATTTT,CASSKDRNNQPQHF
NA,TRBV15,NA,TRBJ1-2,TGTGCCACCAGCAGAGATCTACAGGGCCTTACCTACGGCTACACCTTC,CATSRDLQGLTYGYTF
once,TRBV7-3,NA,TRBJ1-2,TGTGCCAGCAGCCCGGGACAATTTGGCTACACCTTC,CASSPGQFGYTF
NA,TRBV11-2,NA,TRBJ2-7,TGTGCCAGCAGCTTAGGGAACGGAGGGAGGTCCTACGAGCAGTACTTC,CASSLGNGGRSYEQYF
NA,TRBV9,NA,TRBJ2-3,TGTGCCAGCAGCGTTTCTATTTCTAGCACAGATACGCAGTATTTT,CASSVSISSTDTQYF